The rows below give T cell receptor beta chains drawn from one sample of a study of T cells in Graves' hyperthyroidism and ophthalmopathy. TCRdb re-called the multiplex PCR reads through MiXCR, storing one row per CDR3 protein. The data contain some 460,000 distinct CDR3 sequences, around a sixth of them singletons. Input material: blood. The receptors were gathered from a woman in her late teens or twenties with Graves' hyperthyroidism. The CDR3 runs from the conserved cysteine through the conserved F or W. A D gene is named only where the DNA matches it firmly. Part of the rows lack a size; the others show once, few, many or a class for expanded clones.

v_call: TRBV12-5
d_call: TRBD1
clone_size: many
j_call: TRBJ2-1
cdr3_nt: TGTGCTAGTGGTTCGCCATCACAGGGGGACGATGAGCAGTTCTTC
cdr3_aa: CASGSPSQGDDEQFF

v_call: TRBV18
d_call: TRBD2
clone_size: few
j_call: TRBJ2-7
cdr3_nt: TGTGCCAGCTCACCGGGGCGGGGGAACACGAACGAGCAGTACTTC
cdr3_aa: CASSPGRGNTNEQYF

v_call: TRBV6-4
d_call: .
clone_size: .
j_call: TRBJ1-2
cdr3_nt: TGTGCCAGCAGTGAACCAGGGTATGGCTACACCTTC
cdr3_aa: CASSEPGYGYTF

v_call: TRBV18
d_call: .
clone_size: few
j_call: TRBJ1-6
cdr3_nt: TGTGCCAGCTCACCATCGACCTGGACGGCTAATTCACCCCTCCACTTT
cdr3_aa: CASSPSTWTANSPLHF

v_call: TRBV2
d_call: TRBD1
clone_size: many
j_call: TRBJ2-7
cdr3_nt: TGTGCCAGCAGCAGGGACAGGGTCTACGAGCAGTACTTC
cdr3_aa: CASSRDRVYEQYF

v_call: TRBV9
d_call: .
clone_size: .
j_call: TRBJ1-2
cdr3_nt: TGTGCCAGCAGCGTAGTAAACAGCTATGGCTACACCTTC
cdr3_aa: CASSVVNSYGYTF

v_call: TRBV29-1
d_call: TRBD2
clone_size: many
j_call: TRBJ2-1
cdr3_nt: TGCAGCGTTGAAGGCGGCCTAGCGGGTAAGAATGAGCAGTTCTTC
cdr3_aa: CSVEGGLAGKNEQFF

v_call: TRBV12-3/TRBV12-4
d_call: .
clone_size: many
j_call: TRBJ2-1
cdr3_nt: TGTGCCAGCAGTCCGGGCCAGGGGAAGAACAATGAGCAGTTCTTC
cdr3_aa: CASSPGQGKNNEQFF

v_call: TRBV19
d_call: TRBD1
clone_size: many
j_call: TRBJ1-1
cdr3_nt: TGTGCCAGTCTAGTCAGGGGGCCGAACACTGAAGCTTTCTTT
cdr3_aa: CASLVRGPNTEAFF

v_call: TRBV12-3/TRBV12-4
d_call: TRBD2
clone_size: .
j_call: TRBJ2-7
cdr3_nt: TGTGCCAGCAGTCCACTAGCGGCCCAGCCCCACGAGCAGTACTTC
cdr3_aa: CASSPLAAQPHEQYF

v_call: TRBV7-6
d_call: TRBD2
clone_size: many
j_call: TRBJ2-3
cdr3_nt: TGTGCCAGCAGCTTAATCCGGGGGGGCGTAGATACGCAGTATTTT
cdr3_aa: CASSLIRGGVDTQYF

v_call: TRBV7-9
d_call: .
clone_size: .
j_call: TRBJ2-7
cdr3_nt: TGTGCCAGCAGCCCCACGGGACACAACTACGAGCAGTACTTC
cdr3_aa: CASSPTGHNYEQYF

v_call: TRBV7-3
d_call: .
clone_size: .
j_call: TRBJ2-3
cdr3_nt: TGTGCCAGCAGCCCCGGGACCGTGAGCACAGATACGCAGTATTTT
cdr3_aa: CASSPGTVSTDTQYF

v_call: TRBV30
d_call: TRBD1
clone_size: .
j_call: TRBJ1-4
cdr3_nt: TGTGCCTGGAATCAGGGACAGGGGGCGCGGAAACTGTTTTTT
cdr3_aa: CAWNQGQGARKLFF

v_call: TRBV20-1
d_call: .
clone_size: .
j_call: TRBJ1-1
cdr3_nt: TGCAGTGCTGAAGGCGGGATCTACACTGAAGCTTTCTTT
cdr3_aa: CSAEGGIYTEAFF

v_call: TRBV11-3
d_call: .
clone_size: many
j_call: TRBJ2-5
cdr3_nt: TGTGCCAGCAGCCGAAGGGAGAAAGAGACCCAGTACTTC
cdr3_aa: CASSRREKETQYF

v_call: TRBV30
d_call: .
clone_size: many
j_call: TRBJ1-6
cdr3_nt: TGTGCCTGGAGTGCCTCCCTTCGGATGAAGCATTCACCCCTCCACTTT
cdr3_aa: CAWSASLRMKHSPLHF

v_call: TRBV5-5
d_call: .
clone_size: .
j_call: TRBJ2-5
cdr3_nt: TGTGCCAGCAGCTGGAGGGGAGGAGAGACCCAGTACTTC
cdr3_aa: CASSWRGGETQYF

v_call: TRBV13
d_call: .
clone_size: many
j_call: TRBJ2-7
cdr3_nt: TGTGCCAGCAGCCTTAGGGGGATCTCCTACGAGCAGTACTTC
cdr3_aa: CASSLRGISYEQYF

v_call: TRBV12-3/TRBV12-4
d_call: TRBD1
clone_size: many
j_call: TRBJ2-2
cdr3_nt: TGTGCCAGCAGAGCCACCAGGACAGGGTACACCGGGGAGCTGTTTTTT
cdr3_aa: CASRATRTGYTGELFF

v_call: TRBV5-1
d_call: .
clone_size: many
j_call: TRBJ2-1
cdr3_nt: TGCGCCAGCAGCAAGGGACTCCGGGCGACTGAGCAGTTCTTC
cdr3_aa: CASSKGLRATEQFF

v_call: TRBV27
d_call: TRBD1
clone_size: many
j_call: TRBJ1-1
cdr3_nt: TGTGCCAGCAGTAGAACAGGGGGCGTGACTGAAGCTTTCTTT
cdr3_aa: CASSRTGGVTEAFF

v_call: TRBV4-1
d_call: TRBD1
clone_size: many
j_call: TRBJ2-3
cdr3_nt: TGCGCCAGCAGCCAAGGAGGACAGGGAGGCACAGATACGCAGTATTTT
cdr3_aa: CASSQGGQGGTDTQYF

v_call: TRBV7-3
d_call: TRBD2
clone_size: many
j_call: TRBJ2-1
cdr3_nt: TGTGCCAGCAGCTCTCGACTAGCGGGAGCCTCTGAGCAGTTCTTC
cdr3_aa: CASSSRLAGASEQFF

v_call: TRBV12-5
d_call: TRBD1
clone_size: many
j_call: TRBJ1-2
cdr3_nt: TGTGCTAGTACGGCTGGGACAGGGGGGAACTATGGCTACACCTTC
cdr3_aa: CASTAGTGGNYGYTF

v_call: TRBV6-1
d_call: TRBD2
clone_size: few
j_call: TRBJ2-7
cdr3_nt: TGTGCCAGCACCTTTAGCGGGTTCCCCTACGAGCAGTACTTC
cdr3_aa: CASTFSGFPYEQYF

v_call: TRBV20-1
d_call: .
clone_size: many
j_call: TRBJ2-3
cdr3_nt: TGCAGTGCTAGAGACTTTTACACAGATACGCAGTATTTT
cdr3_aa: CSARDFYTDTQYF

v_call: TRBV9
d_call: .
clone_size: .
j_call: TRBJ2-3
cdr3_nt: TGTGCCAGCAGCGTAGGACTCAGCACAGATACGCAGTATTTT
cdr3_aa: CASSVGLSTDTQYF

v_call: TRBV12-3/TRBV12-4
d_call: TRBD1
clone_size: few
j_call: TRBJ2-2
cdr3_nt: TGTGCCAGCAGTCTACACAGGGGCACCACCGGGGAGCTGTTTTTT
cdr3_aa: CASSLHRGTTGELFF

v_call: TRBV5-1
d_call: .
clone_size: many
j_call: TRBJ2-2
cdr3_nt: TGCGCCAGCTCAAAGGTGGACCTGAACACCGGGGAGCTGTTTTTT
cdr3_aa: CASSKVDLNTGELFF

v_call: TRBV11-1
d_call: .
clone_size: many
j_call: TRBJ2-4
cdr3_nt: TGTGCCAGCAGCATTGGGGGCCCTGCTTACATTCAGTACTTC
cdr3_aa: CASSIGGPAYIQYF

v_call: TRBV20-1
d_call: .
clone_size: many
j_call: TRBJ1-5
cdr3_nt: TGCAGTGCTACTTCTCAAGGCCAGCCCCAGCATTTT
cdr3_aa: CSATSQGQPQHF

v_call: TRBV13
d_call: .
clone_size: many
j_call: TRBJ1-5
cdr3_nt: TGTGCCAGCAGCCAGGGGATCTATCAGCCCCAGCATTTT
cdr3_aa: CASSQGIYQPQHF

v_call: TRBV6-1
d_call: .
clone_size: many
j_call: TRBJ1-5
cdr3_nt: TGTGCCAGCAGGACCGCGAGGCAGCCCCAGCATTTT
cdr3_aa: CASRTARQPQHF

v_call: TRBV6-1
d_call: .
clone_size: many
j_call: TRBJ1-6
cdr3_nt: TGTGCCAGCAGTCCCCGGTTTATTAGGGGTAATTCACCCCTCCACTTT
cdr3_aa: CASSPRFIRGNSPLHF

v_call: TRBV6-1
d_call: TRBD1
clone_size: many
j_call: TRBJ2-1
cdr3_nt: TGTGCCAGCAGTGAATCCTCCGGGACAGGGATGGATGAGCAGTTCTTC
cdr3_aa: CASSESSGTGMDEQFF

v_call: TRBV7-9
d_call: TRBD1
clone_size: .
j_call: TRBJ2-7
cdr3_nt: TGTGCCAGCAGCTCTTTCCGGGACAGAGCCTACGAGCAGTACTTC
cdr3_aa: CASSSFRDRAYEQYF

v_call: TRBV4-1
d_call: .
clone_size: many
j_call: TRBJ1-4
cdr3_nt: TGCGCCAGCAGCCAAGATATGGCAGGGGATGAAAAACTGTTTTTT
cdr3_aa: CASSQDMAGDEKLFF

v_call: TRBV12-3/TRBV12-4
d_call: .
clone_size: many
j_call: TRBJ1-3
cdr3_nt: TGTGCCAGCAGTCCCCAGACGGCGGGAAACACCATATATTTT
cdr3_aa: CASSPQTAGNTIYF

v_call: TRBV6-1
d_call: .
clone_size: many
j_call: TRBJ1-2
cdr3_nt: TGTGCCAGCAGCGGGGGATGGCGGGTTGCTAACTATGGCTACACCTTC
cdr3_aa: CASSGGWRVANYGYTF

v_call: TRBV27
d_call: .
clone_size: many
j_call: TRBJ2-7
cdr3_nt: TGTGCCAGCAGTTTAATGACTAGTTACCACGAGCAGTACTTC
cdr3_aa: CASSLMTSYHEQYF

v_call: TRBV3-1
d_call: .
clone_size: many
j_call: TRBJ1-2
cdr3_nt: TGTGCCAGCAGCCCCTGGGTTAACAGGAGCGGGACCTTC
cdr3_aa: CASSPWVNRSGTF

v_call: TRBV9
d_call: .
clone_size: many
j_call: TRBJ2-5
cdr3_nt: TGTGCCAGCAGCGTCCATTGGGGAGAGACCCAGTACTTC
cdr3_aa: CASSVHWGETQYF

v_call: TRBV19
d_call: .
clone_size: many
j_call: TRBJ2-4
cdr3_nt: TGTGCCAGTAGTTCCAGGGGAGCCAAAAACATTCAGTACTTC
cdr3_aa: CASSSRGAKNIQYF

v_call: TRBV12-5
d_call: .
clone_size: many
j_call: TRBJ1-2
cdr3_nt: TGTGCTAGTGGTCCCACCCGACAGACATATGGCTACACCTTC
cdr3_aa: CASGPTRQTYGYTF

v_call: TRBV19
d_call: TRBD2
clone_size: few
j_call: TRBJ2-1
cdr3_nt: TGTGCCAGTAGTATAGGCGGGGGGGCGGCTGAGCAGTTCTTC
cdr3_aa: CASSIGGGAAEQFF

v_call: TRBV24-1
d_call: .
clone_size: many
j_call: TRBJ2-1
cdr3_nt: TGTGCCACCAGTGTAAATGGACTGGTGGACTACAATGAGCAGTTCTTC
cdr3_aa: CATSVNGLVDYNEQFF

v_call: TRBV2
d_call: .
clone_size: many
j_call: TRBJ2-3
cdr3_nt: TGTGCCAGCAGTGAGGTGGCCGTCAGCACAGATACGCAGTATTTT
cdr3_aa: CASSEVAVSTDTQYF

v_call: TRBV4-1
d_call: TRBD2
clone_size: few
j_call: TRBJ2-1
cdr3_nt: TGCGCCAGCAGCCAAAGAGACGGGACTAGCGGCTACAATGAGCAGTTCTTC
cdr3_aa: CASSQRDGTSGYNEQFF

v_call: TRBV10-3
d_call: .
clone_size: many
j_call: TRBJ2-1
cdr3_nt: TGTGCCATCAGTCAACCCGGGACATCCTACAATGAGCAGTTCTTC
cdr3_aa: CAISQPGTSYNEQFF

v_call: TRBV5-4
d_call: .
clone_size: .
j_call: TRBJ2-1
cdr3_nt: TGTGCCAGCAGCTTGGATAGGAGGGGCCACAATGAGCAGTTCTTC
cdr3_aa: CASSLDRRGHNEQFF

v_call: TRBV27
d_call: .
clone_size: many
j_call: TRBJ1-6
cdr3_nt: TGTGCCAGCAGTAGGGAGGGAAGCTCCTATAATTCACCCCTCCACTTT
cdr3_aa: CASSREGSSYNSPLHF

v_call: TRBV27
d_call: TRBD1
clone_size: many
j_call: TRBJ1-3
cdr3_nt: TGTGCCAGCAGTCCCCGGACAGGTCCTGGAAACACCATATATTTT
cdr3_aa: CASSPRTGPGNTIYF

v_call: TRBV20-1
d_call: TRBD2
clone_size: many
j_call: TRBJ2-3
cdr3_nt: TGCAGTGCTCTGGGGGGGGGGAGAGAAACAGATACGCAGTATTTT
cdr3_aa: CSALGGGRETDTQYF

v_call: TRBV3-1
d_call: TRBD2
clone_size: .
j_call: TRBJ2-3
cdr3_nt: TGTGCCAGCAGCCAAGCCGGACTAGCGGGGGGTGCAGATACGCAGTATTTT
cdr3_aa: CASSQAGLAGGADTQYF